The 27 T cell receptor beta chains presented below share a single source sample, sequenced in a study of blood T cell repertoires in COVID-19. Method: immunoSEQ multiplex PCR; TCRdb's copy keeps in-frame clones and lacks some. The data hold 100,000 to 120,000 clones, with about 85% observed a single time. The sequencing sample was made of peripheral blood. These receptor sequences come from a human donor in a cohort sampled during active COVID-19.

The genes are TRBV6-6 and TRBJ1-5; no firm D call. With 0 bases removed from V and 9 bases from J, the gap between germline ends came to 9 bases. The germline gives CDR1 MNHNY, CDR2 SVGAGI (reference sequence). This CDR3 is 13 amino acids long. In nucleotides, the CDR3 is TGTGCCAGCAGTTACTCACAAGGGAGGCCCCAGCATTTT. Protein: CASSYSQGRPQHF.

This clone was seen a few times. V and J are TRBV19 and TRBJ1-2; 9 bases agree with TRBD1. This CDR3 spans 14 amino acids. The germline gives CDR1 LNHDA, CDR2 SQIVND (reference sequence). Germline trimming cut 7 bases from V and 8 bases from J; bases unmatched to any gene: 11. CDR3 sequence reads: CASIPTGGVVGYTF. The CDR3 nucleotides read TGTGCCAGTATCCCGACAGGGGGTGTTGTCGGCTACACCTTC.

The chain couples TRBV6-2 or TRBV6-3 to TRBJ2-1, with TRBD1 identical over 7 bases. This CDR3 is 16 amino acids long. V shed 0 bases, J shed 4 bases, and the junction held 6 bases outside the gene matches. From germline, CDR1 is MNHEY and CDR2 SVGEGT. The CDR3 region is CASSYSLRGHYNEQFF. The CDR3 DNA reads as TGTGCCAGCAGTTACTCGTTGAGGGGGCATTACAATGAGCAGTTCTTC.

The chain employs TRBV7-2 and TRBJ2-1, with 10 bases fitting TRBD2. The CDR3 spans 16 residues. Germline CDR1 SGHTA, CDR2 FQGNSA. J gave up 7 bases and V 3 bases, and 9 bases lay outside the gene matches. The CDR3 DNA is TGTGCCAGCAGCTTCGACCCTAGCGGGGGTAATAATGAGCAGTTCTTC. It codes for CASSFDPSGGNNEQFF.

V gene TRBV5-5 combines with J gene TRBJ1-1, with 8 bases fitting TRBD1. The CDR3 runs 16 residues. The junction had 14 bases not matched to a gene; V was cut back by 5 bases and J by 5 bases. Germline V gives CDR1 SGHKS, CDR2 YYEKEE (reference sequence). The CDR3 loop reads CASSSDIRGRGTEAFF. The CDR3 DNA sequence: TGTGCCAGCAGTTCGGATATCAGGGGGCGCGGGACTGAAGCTTTCTTT.

The chain uses TRBV6-5 and TRBJ1-5; TRBD1 is a possible D gene (5 bases). Deletions cut 4 bases from V and 4 bases from J, with 14 bases between. Germline V gene data show CDR1 as MNHEY and CDR2 as SVGAGI. This CDR3 is 15 amino acids long. The CDR3 nucleotides are TGTGCCAGCAGTTTCGGGGGTTTGGGGAATCAGCCCCAGCATTTT. Translation gives CASSFGGLGNQPQHF.

The chain employs TRBV7-9 and TRBJ1-1; no reliable D call. The V end was cut by 3 bases, the J end by 7 bases, with 6 bases between. The CDR3 spans 11 residues. Germline loops: CDR1 SEHNR, CDR2 FQNEAQ (reference sequence). CDR3 residues: CASSFTGEAFF. The DNA for the CDR3 is TGTGCCAGCAGCTTTACGGGTGAAGCTTTCTTT.

This clone was picked up a small number of times. The rearrangement joins TRBV4-2 to TRBJ1-3; possible D gene TRBD1, 6 bases. Germline CDR1 reads LGHNA; CDR2 reads YNFKEQ. This CDR3 is built from 16 residues. V was trimmed by 1 base and J by 4 bases, leaving 14 bases between them. The CDR3 DNA reads as TGTGCCAGCAGCCAAGTTTTCACAGGGCCCGGAAACACCATATATTTT. Amino acids: CASSQVFTGPGNTIYF.

At least ten counts were recorded for this clone. The V gene is TRBV5-1, the J gene TRBJ2-1; D gene unclear. Germline V gene lookup returns CDR1 SGHRS and CDR2 YFSETQ. The V end lost 1 base, the J end lost 7 bases, and 6 bases lay between the germline ends. CDR3 size: 12 residues. The CDR3 protein is CASSLMQNEQFF. The CDR3 nucleotides are TGCGCCAGCAGCTTGATGCAGAATGAGCAGTTCTTC. Complete variable domain (other parts from reference TRBV5-1 and TRBJ2-1): KAGVTQTPRYLIKTRGQQVTLSCSPISGHRSVSWYQQTPGQGLQFLFEYFSETQRNKGNFPGRFSGRQFSNSRSEMNVSTLELGDSALYLCASSLMQNEQFFGPGTRLTVL.

The rearrangement links TRBV5-6 to TRBJ2-3, with D perhaps matching TRBD1 (5 bases). CDR1 is SGHDT and CDR2 is YYEEEE in the germline V gene. Trimming took 0 bases from V and 1 from J, leaving 18 bases between them. CDR3 length: 18 amino acids. The CDR3 DNA reads as TGTGCCAGCAGCTTGGACCAGGGAACTGCCTTAGGCACAGATACGCAGTATTTT. Amino acids: CASSLDQGTALGTDTQYF.

A word on this clone: Since a much larger clone is just one base distant, this may be a read error. The chain uses TRBV4-3 and TRBJ2-1; the match to TRBD2 covers 9 bases. CDR3 size: 16 residues. CDR1 and CDR2 (germline): LGHNA, YSLEER. The ends lost 0 bases at V and 7 bases at J; junction bases unmatched: 7. The CDR3 loop is CASSQDRGGAGNEQFF. Here the CDR3 DNA reads TGCGCCAGCAGCCAAGATCGCGGGGGGGCGGGGAATGAGCAGTTCTTC.

This chain links TRBV11-2 with TRBJ2-7, with 7 bases fitting TRBD2. Trimming removed 5 bases from V and 4 bases from J; junction bases left unmatched: 2. Germline V CDR1 and CDR2: SGHAT, FQNNGV. The CDR3 totals 12 residues. CDR3 in amino acids: CASSRGRYEQYF. CDR3 coding DNA: TGTGCCAGCAGCCGCGGGAGATACGAGCAGTACTTC. Combining the CDR3 with reference TRBV11-2 and TRBJ2-7 gives the whole variable domain EAGVAQSPRYKIIEKRQSVAFWCNPISGHATLYWYQQILGQGPKLLIQFQNNGVVDDSQLPKDRFSAERLKGVDSTLKIQPAKLEDSAVYLCASSRGRYEQYFGPGTRLTVT.

The V call is TRBV4-3, the J call TRBJ2-3, with 14 nucleotides matching TRBD2. Germline values: CDR1 LGHNA, CDR2 YSLEER. The CDR3 extends over 19 amino acids. The trim removed 0 bases at V and 3 bases at J, leaving 8 bases unmatched. The CDR3 sequence is CASSQDTTSGGVVTDTQYF. In DNA, the CDR3 is TGCGCCAGCAGCCAAGATACGACTAGCGGGGGGGTTGTGACAGATACGCAGTATTTT.

V usage is TRBV18 and J usage is TRBJ1-1; no clear D gene. Germline CDR1 and CDR2: KGHSH and LQKENI. The CDR3 is 15 amino acids. V lost 0 bases, J lost 5 bases, and 13 bases lay in between. The CDR3 bases are TGTGCCAGCTCACCACCGACTAATGGGGTAACTGAAGCTTTCTTT. It specifies CASSPPTNGVTEAFF.

J is TRBJ2-3 and V is TRBV19; TRBD1 agrees at 7 bases. The length of the CDR3 is 15 residues. CDR1 and CDR2 from the germline V gene are LNHDA and SQIVND (reference sequence). Trimming cost V 5 bases and J 4 bases; bases outside gene matches: 9. The CDR3 DNA reads as TGTGCCAGTAGTGTAGGGGGCCCCTATGCAGATACGCAGTATTTT. It is translated as CASSVGGPYADTQYF.

V and J are TRBV7-8 and TRBJ1-6, with D perhaps TRBD1 (5 bases). This CDR3 region has 18 residues. V lost 1 base and J 7 bases, leaving 20 bases between the germline ends. Germline V CDR1 and CDR2: SGHVS, FQNEAQ. Written as DNA, the CDR3 is TGTGCCAGCAGCTTAGGGCAGGGAAGGGAATATGGGAATTCACCCCTCCACTTT. Amino acid sequence: CASSLGQGREYGNSPLHF. Full variable domain (outside the CDR3, taken from reference TRBV7-8 and TRBJ1-6): GAGVSQSPRYKVAKRGQDVALRCDPISGHVSLFWYQQALGQGPEFLTYFQNEAQLDKSGLPSDRFFAERPEGSVSTLKIQRTQQEDSAVYLCASSLGQGREYGNSPLHFGNGTRLTVT.

The CDR3 nucleotides read TGTGCCAGCAAAAAAGAAGTTGCCAGCAATGAGCAGTTCTTC. Translation: CASKKEVASNEQFF. The chain combines TRBV6-5 with TRBJ2-1; D unresolved. V was cut by 7 bases and J by 6 bases, with 16 bases left in between. The CDR3 is 14 amino acids. Germline CDR1 MNHEY, CDR2 SVGAGI.

The genes are TRBV30 and TRBJ1-1; no definite D call. The V gene's germline CDR1 is GTSNPN and CDR2 SVGIG (reference sequence). The V end lost 3 bases, the J end lost 0 bases, and 11 bases lay between the germline ends. The CDR3 spans 14 residues. In DNA form, the CDR3 reads TGTGCCTGGAGCGGTCCCGGGGTGAACACTGAAGCTTTCTTT. It encodes CAWSGPGVNTEAFF.

The V call is TRBV2, the J call TRBJ1-5, with a weak D call TRBD1 (5 bases). CDR3 length equals 15 residues. The V and J ends lost 6 bases and 0 bases respectively, with 12 bases between them. Germline values: CDR1 SNHLY, CDR2 FYNNEI. For the CDR3, the DNA is TGTGCCAGCAGGCGGGACGTTAATAGCAATCAGCCCCAGCATTTT. This sequence encodes CASRRDVNSNQPQHF.

This chain connects TRBV4-3 to TRBJ1-4; TRBD1 matches 7 bases. Germline assignment: CDR1 LGHNA and CDR2 YSLEER. The CDR3 spans 15 residues. With V trimmed by 6 bases and J by 4 bases, 8 bases remained unmatched. CDR3 sequence (DNA): TGCGCCAGCAGTCCGGGACAGAGGGATAATGAAAAACTGTTTTTT. It translates to CASSPGQRDNEKLFF.

This chain joins TRBV3-1 (or the pseudogene TRBV3-2) and TRBJ1-2; 9 bases line up with TRBD1. The trim removed 4 bases at V and 1 base at J, leaving 10 bases unmatched. The CDR3 has 17 amino acids. Per germline, CDR1 LGHDT and CDR2 YNNKEL (reference sequence). The CDR3 loop is CASSLRDRAKDNYGYTF. The CDR3 nucleotides are TGTGCCAGCAGCCTAAGGGACAGGGCCAAAGATAACTATGGCTACACCTTC.

The chain carries TRBV3-1 (or the pseudogene TRBV3-2) and TRBJ2-3, with 9 bases identical to TRBD2. After removal of 2 bases from V and 2 bases from J, the junction contained 5 bases not matched to a gene. Germline CDR1 is LGHDT and CDR2 is YNNKEL (reference sequence). The CDR3 runs 16 residues. CDR3 region: CASSQSGGLYTDTQYF. For the CDR3, the DNA is TGTGCCAGCAGCCAAAGCGGGGGGCTCTACACAGATACGCAGTATTTT.

This chain connects TRBV19 to TRBJ2-7, with a tentative D call TRBD2 (5 bases). The germline V and J ends were trimmed by 6 bases and 2 bases, with 14 bases remaining between them. This CDR3 spans 14 amino acids. Germline V CDR1 and CDR2: LNHDA, SQIVND (reference sequence). The CDR3: CASRETREAYEQYF. The CDR3 DNA reads TGTGCCAGTAGAGAGACCCGGGAAGCCTACGAGCAGTACTTC.

The rearrangement uses TRBV5-4 and TRBJ2-7; TRBD2 matches 8 bases. J was trimmed by 4 bases and V by 4 bases; bases with no gene match: 4. Germline V gene data show CDR1 as SGHNT and CDR2 as YYREEE (reference sequence). The CDR3 runs 13 residues. CDR3 sequence: CASSISGGYEQYF. Written as DNA, the CDR3 is TGTGCCAGCAGCATCAGCGGGGGTTACGAGCAGTACTTC.

The chain employs TRBV6-5 and TRBJ1-5; 9 nucleotides line up with TRBD1. The junction had 5 bases not matched to a gene; V was cut back by 4 bases and J by 7 bases. The length of the CDR3 is 14 residues. Germline V lookup: CDR1 MNHEY, CDR2 SVGAGI. CDR3 in DNA: TGTGCCAGCAGTTCACAGGGGGCGGGGCAGCCCCAGCATTTT. It yields the protein CASSSQGAGQPQHF.

This sequence joins TRBV10-3 and TRBJ2-1; no firm D call. The CDR3 contains 12 residues. CDR1 ENHRY and CDR2 SYGVKD come from the germline V gene. V lost 3 bases to trimming and J lost 8 bases, with 8 bases between them. The CDR3 protein is CAISDYLYEQFF. The DNA of the CDR3 is TGTGCCATCAGTGATTATCTGTATGAGCAGTTCTTC.

J is TRBJ1-5 and V is TRBV28, with a weak D call TRBD1 (6 bases). Between the trimmed V and J ends, which lost 6 bases and 0 bases, there was a span of 18 bases. The CDR3 runs 17 residues. Looked up from germline, CDR1 is MDHEN and CDR2 is SYDVKM. As DNA, the CDR3 is TGTGCCAGCAGCCGACTCGGGACAACTTATAGCAATCAGCCCCAGCATTTT. This gives the protein CASSRLGTTYSNQPQHF.